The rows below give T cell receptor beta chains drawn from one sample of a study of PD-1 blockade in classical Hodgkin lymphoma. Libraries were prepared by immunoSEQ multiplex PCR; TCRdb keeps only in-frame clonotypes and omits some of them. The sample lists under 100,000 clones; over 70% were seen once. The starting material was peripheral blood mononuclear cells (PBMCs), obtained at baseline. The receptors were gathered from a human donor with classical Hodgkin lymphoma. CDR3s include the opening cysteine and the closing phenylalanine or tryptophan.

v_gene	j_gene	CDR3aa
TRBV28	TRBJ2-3	CASSSRGWGSLSRTDTQYF
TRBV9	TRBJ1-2	CASSSPGRSEGYTF
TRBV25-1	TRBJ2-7	CASSEYDNYEQYF
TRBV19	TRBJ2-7	CASSIGGSLRDSPLGEQYF
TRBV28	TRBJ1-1	CASSRLDRADIEAFF
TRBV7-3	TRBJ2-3	CASSSWLGADTQYF
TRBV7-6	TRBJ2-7	CASSSTRTSGSYEQYF
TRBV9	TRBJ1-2	CASSPFDRAGAYGYTF
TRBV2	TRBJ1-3	CASSGYIDPGNTIYF
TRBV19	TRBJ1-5	CASSIERTGGTQPQHF
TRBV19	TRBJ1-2	CASNEQGFTGYTF
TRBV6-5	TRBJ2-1	CASSLDGYNEQFF
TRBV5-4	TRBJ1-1	CASSTGGHTEAFF
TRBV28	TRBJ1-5	CASNLADANQPQHF
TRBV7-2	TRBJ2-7	CASSPARGRPYEQYF
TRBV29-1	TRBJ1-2	CSVVLPRKQRGYTF
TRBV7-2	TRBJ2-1	CASSLVLSSYNEQFF